This T cell receptor (beta chain) appears in the sequencing data of a study of blood T cell repertoires in COVID-19. Study details: Sites in the United States, Italy and Spain provided acute and convalescent COVID-19 samples. Nucleic acid was either cDNA or gDNA, and it came from T cells, B-cell-depleted T cells, or PBMCs.

Sequencing was performed with immunoSEQ multiplex PCR; in TCRdb, only in-frame clones are kept and a portion is missing. The data hold under 150,000 clones, with 79% observed a single time. Regarding this clone: The same CDR3 can be traced to other DNA sequences in this sample.

CDR1 is LGHNA, CDR2 YNFKEQ, per germline. V shed 4 bases and J 8 bases; nucleotides not matched to a gene: 3. CDR3 length equals 14 residues. The genes are TRBV4-2 and TRBJ1-4; 11 nucleotides line up with TRBD1. This sequence was found in a man in his sixties with acute or convalescent COVID-19. The sample taken for sequencing was peripheral blood. CDR3 in amino acids: CASSPGQGDEKLFF. As DNA, the CDR3 is TGTGCCAGCAGCCCGGGACAGGGGGACGAAAAACTGTTTTTT.